Listed below are T cell receptor beta chains from one sample, sequenced in a study of blood T cell repertoires in COVID-19. The method was immunoSEQ multiplex PCR; TCRdb's version includes in-frame clones alone and lacks a portion of them. The data show approximately 230,000 clones, approximately 82% seen once. Specimen: peripheral blood. Source of these receptors: an elderly woman with active or convalescent COVID-19. Both conserved end residues are part of each CDR3. The D gene is left open where the match is weak. The size of a clone is reported for some rows only, either as once, few or many, or as a class for expanded clones.

V: TRBV11-2
J: TRBJ2-7
D: TRBD2
size: -
CDR3: CASSSPGLADSYEQYF
DNA: TGTGCCAGCAGCTCCCCGGGACTAGCGGACTCCTACGAGCAGTACTTC

V: TRBV2
J: TRBJ1-5
D: -
size: -
CDR3: CASSGQGNSNQPQHF
DNA: TGTGCCAGCAGTGGCCAGGGGAATAGCAATCAGCCCCAGCATTTT

V: TRBV6-5
J: TRBJ2-3
D: TRBD1
size: once
CDR3: CASSFRDRVITDTQYF
DNA: TGTGCCAGCAGTTTCCGGGACAGGGTGATCACAGATACGCAGTATTTT

V: TRBV30
J: TRBJ2-3
D: TRBD2
size: -
CDR3: CAGVAGGIDTQYF
DNA: TGTGCCGGAGTCGCGGGAGGTATAGATACGCAGTATTTT

V: TRBV7-9
J: TRBJ1-4
D: TRBD1
size: few
CDR3: CASSLGTGEEKLFF
DNA: TGTGCCAGCAGCTTAGGGACAGGAGAGGAAAAACTGTTTTTT

V: TRBV5-3
J: TRBJ1-6
D: -
size: -
CDR3: CARSWDTHNSPLHF
DNA: TGTGCCAGAAGCTGGGACACTCATAATTCACCCCTCCACTTT

V: TRBV12-3/TRBV12-4
J: TRBJ2-1
D: -
size: -
CDR3: CASSFRSEKFF
DNA: TGTGCCAGCAGTTTTCGATCGGAGAAGTTCTTC

V: TRBV24-1
J: TRBJ2-2
D: TRBD2
size: -
CDR3: CATSPLAGARHTGELFF
DNA: TGTGCCACCAGCCCACTAGCGGGAGCCCGCCACACCGGGGAGCTGTTTTTT

V: TRBV6-1
J: TRBJ1-1
D: -
size: -
CDR3: CASSEFGGGLTEAFF
DNA: TGTGCCAGCAGTGAATTCGGCGGGGGGCTAACTGAAGCTTTCTTT

V: TRBV28
J: TRBJ1-4
D: TRBD1
size: -
CDR3: CASSPAGTGLKLFF
DNA: TGTGCCAGCAGTCCCGCGGGGACAGGGCTCAAACTGTTTTTT

V: TRBV7-8
J: TRBJ1-1
D: TRBD1
size: once
CDR3: CASSSGQIMSEAFF
DNA: TGTGCCAGCAGCTCGGGACAGATTATGTCCGAAGCTTTCTTT

V: TRBV11-2
J: TRBJ1-1
D: TRBD1
size: once
CDR3: CASSLWDRNTEAFF
DNA: TGTGCCAGCAGCTTATGGGACAGGAACACTGAAGCTTTCTTT

V: TRBV5-1
J: TRBJ1-6
D: -
size: -
CDR3: CASRAAGNSPLHF
DNA: TGCGCCAGCAGGGCTGCAGGGAATTCACCCCTCCACTTT

V: TRBV2
J: TRBJ2-1
D: TRBD2
size: once
CDR3: CASSTLAGGHNEQFF
DNA: TGTGCCAGCAGTACACTAGCGGGCGGCCACAATGAGCAGTTCTTC